This TCR beta chain was found in a study of blood T cell repertoires in COVID-19. Turning to the study itself: The samples span acute and convalescent COVID-19 from the United States, Italy and Spain. Sample material is recorded as cDNA or gDNA derived from T cells, B-cell-depleted T cells, or PBMCs.

Germline assignment: CDR1 SGHRS and CDR2 YFSETQ. V trimming: 3 bases; J trimming: 6 bases; junction bases outside the gene matches: 15. CDR3 length equals 18 residues. Original analysis: It was from reference gene primer amplification that nucleated cell counts were estimated. The data were produced by immunoSEQ multiplex PCR, yet TCRdb's version contains in-frame clones alone and is incomplete. That table furnishes V, J and clone size, whereas the DNA furnished D and trimming. The table lists 150,000 to 200,000 clones, nearly 90% of them singletons. The chain combines TRBV5-1 with TRBJ1-6; TRBD1 matches 7 bases. Specimen: peripheral blood. The TCR sequence derives from a man in his 60s with active or convalescent COVID-19. CDR3 in amino acids: CASSSQGTLGGSNSPLHF. The DNA for the CDR3 is TGCGCCAGCAGCTCACAGGGGACGCTGGGGGGTTCTAATTCACCCCTCCACTTT.